This T cell receptor beta chain was recorded in a study of CD8 T cells in ankylosing spondylitis. This clonotype was seen a handful of times. As yet, its antigen is unknown. Points from the study as a whole: Disease-linked clones were found to be CD8+ and relatively rare in peripheral blood.

Using its own MiXCR run on the 5' RACE reads, TCRdb lists one record per CDR3 protein. The sample carries around 90,000 distinct CDR3 sequences, roughly 27% recorded once. CDR1 and CDR2 (germline): DFQATT, SNEGSKA (reference sequence). The CDR3 covers 14 residues. Trimming took off 3 bases at V and 4 bases at J, with 16 bases between the two ends. This clonotype was obtained from a male donor with ankylosing spondylitis or in good health (not recorded which). The chain carries TRBV20-1 and TRBJ2-7; a weak D match, TRBD2 (5 bases). The specimen was blood, either unsorted or a sorted T cell fraction (not recorded which). This CDR3 is CSASPGWELYEQYF. In DNA form, the CDR3 reads TGCAGTGCTAGCCCCGGTTGGGAGCTATACGAGCAGTACTTC.